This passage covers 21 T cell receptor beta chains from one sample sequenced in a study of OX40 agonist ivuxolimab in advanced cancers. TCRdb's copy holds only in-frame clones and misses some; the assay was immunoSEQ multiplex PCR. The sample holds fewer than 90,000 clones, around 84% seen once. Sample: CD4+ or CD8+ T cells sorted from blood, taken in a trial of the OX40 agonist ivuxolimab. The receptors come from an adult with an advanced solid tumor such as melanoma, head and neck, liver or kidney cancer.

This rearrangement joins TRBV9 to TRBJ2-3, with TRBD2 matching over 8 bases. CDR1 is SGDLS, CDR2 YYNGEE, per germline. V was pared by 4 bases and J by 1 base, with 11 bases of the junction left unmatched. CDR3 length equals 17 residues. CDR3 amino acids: CASSPPGLEPRTDTQYF. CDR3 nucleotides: TGTGCCAGCAGCCCGCCGGGACTAGAGCCTCGCACAGATACGCAGTATTTT.

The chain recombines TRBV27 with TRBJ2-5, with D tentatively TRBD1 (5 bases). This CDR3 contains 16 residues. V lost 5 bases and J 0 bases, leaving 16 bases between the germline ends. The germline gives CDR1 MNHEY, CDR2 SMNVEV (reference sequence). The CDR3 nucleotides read TGTGCCAGCAGTCCCCCAGGGTCCCTGTACCAAGAGACCCAGTACTTC. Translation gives CASSPPGSLYQETQYF.

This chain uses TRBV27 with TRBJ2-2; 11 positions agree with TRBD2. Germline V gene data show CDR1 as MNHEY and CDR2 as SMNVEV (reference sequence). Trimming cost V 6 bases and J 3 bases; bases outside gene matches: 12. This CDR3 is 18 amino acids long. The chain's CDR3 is CASRLERLAGGYTGELFF. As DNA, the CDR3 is TGTGCCAGCAGGCTGGAGAGGCTAGCGGGGGGATACACCGGGGAGCTGTTTTTT.

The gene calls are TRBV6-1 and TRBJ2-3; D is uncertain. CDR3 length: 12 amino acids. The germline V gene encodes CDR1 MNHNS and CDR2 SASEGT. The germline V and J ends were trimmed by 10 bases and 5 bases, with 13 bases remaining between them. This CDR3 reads CAIKGLGDTQYF. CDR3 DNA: TGTGCCATTAAGGGATTGGGAGATACGCAGTATTTT.

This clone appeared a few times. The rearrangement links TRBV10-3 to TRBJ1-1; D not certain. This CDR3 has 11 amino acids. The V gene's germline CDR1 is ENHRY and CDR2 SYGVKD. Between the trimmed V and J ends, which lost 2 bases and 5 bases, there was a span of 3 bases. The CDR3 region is CAISERTEAFF. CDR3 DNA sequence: TGTGCCATCAGTGAGCGGACTGAAGCTTTCTTT.

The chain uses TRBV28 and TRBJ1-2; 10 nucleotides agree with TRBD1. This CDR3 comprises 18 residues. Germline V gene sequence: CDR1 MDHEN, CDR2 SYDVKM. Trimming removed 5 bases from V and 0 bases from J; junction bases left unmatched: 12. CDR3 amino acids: CASSPETGGRSANYGYTF. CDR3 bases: TGTGCCAGCAGTCCAGAGACAGGGGGCAGATCCGCTAACTATGGCTACACCTTC.

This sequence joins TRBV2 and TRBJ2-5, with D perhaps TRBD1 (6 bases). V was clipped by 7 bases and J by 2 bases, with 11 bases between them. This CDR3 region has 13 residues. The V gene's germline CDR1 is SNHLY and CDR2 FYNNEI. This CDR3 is CASTHGQQETQYF. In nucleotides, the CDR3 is TGTGCCAGCACCCACGGACAGCAAGAGACCCAGTACTTC. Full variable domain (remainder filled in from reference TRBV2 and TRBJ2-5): EPEVTQTPSHQVTQMGQEVILRCVPISNHLYFYWYRQILGQKVEFLVSFYNNEISEKSEIFDDQFSVERPDGSNFTLKIRSTKLEDSAMYFCASTHGQQETQYFGPGTRLLVL.

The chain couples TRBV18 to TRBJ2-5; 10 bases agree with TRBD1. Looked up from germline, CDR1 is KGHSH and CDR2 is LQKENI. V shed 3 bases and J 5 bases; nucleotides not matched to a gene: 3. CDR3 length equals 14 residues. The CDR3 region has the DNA TGTGCCAGCTCACCGGGACAGGGGATGGAGACCCAGTACTTC. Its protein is CASSPGQGMETQYF.

The CDR3 sequence: CASSPRVVSTGELFF. DNA for the CDR3: TGTGCCAGCTCTCCGAGGGTGGTGAGCACCGGGGAGCTGTTTTTT. This chain links TRBV18 with TRBJ2-2; D may be TRBD2 (5 bases). Per the germline V gene, CDR1 is KGHSH and CDR2 is LQKENI. Trimming took off 6 bases at V and 4 bases at J, with 15 bases between the two ends. This CDR3 region has 15 residues.

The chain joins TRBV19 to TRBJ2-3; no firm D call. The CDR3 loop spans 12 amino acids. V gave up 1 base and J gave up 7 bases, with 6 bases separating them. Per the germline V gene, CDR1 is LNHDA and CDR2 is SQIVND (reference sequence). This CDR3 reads CASSIVPNTQYF. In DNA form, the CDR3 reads TGTGCCAGTAGTATAGTCCCGAATACGCAGTATTTT.

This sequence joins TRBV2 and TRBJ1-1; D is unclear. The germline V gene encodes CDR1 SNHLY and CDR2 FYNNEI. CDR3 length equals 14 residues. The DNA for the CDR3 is TGTGCTATCAAGAACGTGGGCATGAACACTGAAGCTTTCTTT. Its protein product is CAIKNVGMNTEAFF.

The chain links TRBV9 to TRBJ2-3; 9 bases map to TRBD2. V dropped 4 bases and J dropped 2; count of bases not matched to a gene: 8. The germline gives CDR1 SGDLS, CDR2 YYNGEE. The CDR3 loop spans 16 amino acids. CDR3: CASSPLAGGVTDTQYF. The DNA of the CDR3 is TGTGCCAGCAGCCCCCTTGCGGGGGGGGTCACAGATACGCAGTATTTT.

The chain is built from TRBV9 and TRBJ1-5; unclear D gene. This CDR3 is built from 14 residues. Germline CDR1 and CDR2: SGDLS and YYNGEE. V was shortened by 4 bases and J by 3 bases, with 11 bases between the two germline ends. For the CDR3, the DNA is TGTGCCAGCAGCCCCAGCGCTTTCAATCAGCCCCAGCATTTT. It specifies CASSPSAFNQPQHF.

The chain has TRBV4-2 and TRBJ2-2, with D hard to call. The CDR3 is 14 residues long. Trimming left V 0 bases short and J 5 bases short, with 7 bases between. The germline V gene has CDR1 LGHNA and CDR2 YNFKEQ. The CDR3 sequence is CASSQDRLTGELFF. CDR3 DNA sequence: TGTGCCAGCAGCCAAGATCGCCTTACCGGGGAGCTGTTTTTT.

The CDR3 nucleotides are TGTGCCAGCAGTGTGGGACAGTCGAGCTCCTACGAGCAGTACGTC. Encoded protein: CASSVGQSSSYEQYV. The rearrangement uses TRBV28 and TRBJ2-7, with TRBD1 matching 7 bases. The CDR3 is 15 amino acids. Unmatched junction bases numbered 7, after V lost 5 bases and J lost 0 bases. Germline loops: CDR1 MDHEN, CDR2 SYDVKM.

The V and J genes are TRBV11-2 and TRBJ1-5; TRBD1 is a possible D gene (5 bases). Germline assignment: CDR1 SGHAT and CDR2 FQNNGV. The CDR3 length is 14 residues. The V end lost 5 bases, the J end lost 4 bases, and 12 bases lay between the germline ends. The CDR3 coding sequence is TGTGCCAGCAGCCCCCTCTCAGGGAATCAGCCCCAGCATTTT. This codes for CASSPLSGNQPQHF.

The chain's CDR3 is CASSPGLYEQYF. DNA for the CDR3: TGTGCCAGCAGTCCAGGCCTCTACGAGCAGTACTTC. The chain couples TRBV28 to TRBJ2-5, with unresolved D. The DNA end is more similar to TRBJ2-7, so the J call may be wrong. Per the germline V gene, CDR1 is MDHEN and CDR2 is SYDVKM. The CDR3 spans 12 residues.

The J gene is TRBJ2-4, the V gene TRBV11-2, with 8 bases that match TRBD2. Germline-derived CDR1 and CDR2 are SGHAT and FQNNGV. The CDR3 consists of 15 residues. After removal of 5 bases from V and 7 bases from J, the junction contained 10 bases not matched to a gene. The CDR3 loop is CASSGTSGFGNIQYF. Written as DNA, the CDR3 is TGTGCCAGCAGCGGGACTAGTGGGTTTGGGAACATTCAGTACTTC.

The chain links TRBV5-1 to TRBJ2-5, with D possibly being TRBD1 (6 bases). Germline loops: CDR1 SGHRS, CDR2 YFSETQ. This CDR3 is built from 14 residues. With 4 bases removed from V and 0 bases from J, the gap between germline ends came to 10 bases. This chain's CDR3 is CASSRGQYQETQYF. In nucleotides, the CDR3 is TGCGCCAGCAGCCGTGGACAGTACCAAGAGACCCAGTACTTC.

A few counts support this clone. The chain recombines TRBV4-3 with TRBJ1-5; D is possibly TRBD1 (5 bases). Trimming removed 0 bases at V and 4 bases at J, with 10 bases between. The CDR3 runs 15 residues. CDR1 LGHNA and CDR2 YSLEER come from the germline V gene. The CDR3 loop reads CASSQDSWGNQPQHF. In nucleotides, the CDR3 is TGCGCCAGCAGCCAAGATAGTTGGGGGAATCAGCCCCAGCATTTT.

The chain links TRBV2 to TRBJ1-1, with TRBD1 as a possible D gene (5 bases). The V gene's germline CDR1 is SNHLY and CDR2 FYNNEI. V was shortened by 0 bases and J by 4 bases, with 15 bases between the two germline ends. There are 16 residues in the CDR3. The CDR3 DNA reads TGTGCCAGCAGTGAAGCGCTTAGGGGCAAAGGCACTGAAGCTTTCTTT. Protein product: CASSEALRGKGTEAFF.